One and the same sample provided the 15 T cell receptor beta chains below, sequenced in a study of cytomegalovirus exposure and HLA in healthy donors. With 60 Vbeta and 13 Jbeta primers, the PCR was carried out. Measured with immunoSEQ multiplex PCR; TCRdb has only the in-frame clones, and not every one. The sample contains approximately 170,000 clones, less than 90% of which appear only once. The material sequenced was PBMCs. These receptors all come from a man aged 50-59 years in good health and CMV-seropositive.

This clone was detected a few times. The same CDR3 also results from other DNA sequences found in this sample. The V gene is TRBV7-3, the J gene TRBJ2-1; 9 bases align to TRBD2. The germline V gene encodes CDR1 SGHTA and CDR2 FQGTGA. The length of the CDR3 is 15 residues. The V gene end was trimmed by 5 bases and the J gene end by 2 bases; junction bases not matched to a gene: 4. The CDR3, as DNA: TGTGCCAGCAGCCTTAGCGGGGGCCCCTACAATGAGCAGTTCTTC. Encoded protein: CASSLSGGPYNEQFF. Looking up the rest from reference TRBV7-3 and TRBJ2-1 gives the full variable domain: GAGVSQTPSNKVTEKGKYVELRCDPISGHTALYWYRQSLGQGPEFLIYFQGTGAADDSGLPNDRFFAVRPEGSVSTLKIQRTERGDSAVYLCASSLSGGPYNEQFFGPGTRLTVL.

V and J are TRBV10-2 and TRBJ2-1, with a possible D match to TRBD2 (6 bases). CDR1 is WSHSY, CDR2 SAAADI, per germline. This CDR3 contains 16 residues. Trimming pared 4 bases from V and 4 bases from J, leaving 17 bases between. In DNA, the CDR3 is TGCGCCAGCAGTGGGACAACCGGGACTCGATACAATGAGCAGTTCTTC. Residues: CASSGTTGTRYNEQFF.

The chain employs TRBV6-1 and TRBJ2-7, with 7 bases aligning to TRBD1. The CDR3 consists of 18 residues. The junction had 17 bases not matched to a gene; V was cut back by 3 bases and J by 3 bases. Germline V gives CDR1 MNHNS, CDR2 SASEGT. CDR3 coding DNA: TGTGCCAGCAGTGAGCCTCCGGGACAGCCGACCCCTCTCTACGAGCAGTACTTC. Translating gives CASSEPPGQPTPLYEQYF.

The chain couples TRBV27 to TRBJ2-5, with 9 positions matching TRBD2. TRBJ2-7 explains the end of the DNA better; the J call may be wrong. The CDR3 is made up of 15 amino acids. From germline, CDR1 is MNHEY and CDR2 SMNVEV (reference sequence). CDR3 nucleotides: TGTGCCAGCAGTTTTATAGCGGGAGAAACCCACGAGCAGTACTTC. Protein product: CASSFIAGETHEQYF.

This sequence joins TRBV5-1 and TRBJ2-7, with D tentatively TRBD1 (5 bases). The V and J ends lost 2 bases and 3 bases respectively, with 9 bases between them. The germline V gene encodes CDR1 SGHRS and CDR2 YFSETQ. There are 13 residues in the CDR3. The CDR3 bases are TGCGCCAGCAGCTTCCTGACAGACTACGAGCAGTACTTC. This gives the protein CASSFLTDYEQYF.

V usage is TRBV19 and J usage is TRBJ1-2, with TRBD1 identical over 9 bases. This CDR3 has 17 amino acids. Losses at the gene ends were 6 bases for V and 4 bases for J; bases not matched to a gene: 15. Germline-derived CDR1 and CDR2 are LNHDA and SQIVND (reference sequence). The CDR3 DNA sequence: TGTGCCAGTAGGGGGACAGGGTTCGTGACAGGGGGCTATGGCTACACCTTC. Encoded protein: CASRGTGFVTGGYGYTF.

The gene calls are TRBV12-5 and TRBJ2-5; TRBD2 aligns across 16 bases. From germline, CDR1 is LGHNT and CDR2 FRNRAP. The CDR3 totals 19 residues. The junction had 9 bases not matched to a gene; V was cut back by 5 bases and J by 0 bases. CDR3 sequence: CASGRPGLAGGPDQETQYF. The CDR3 DNA reads TGTGCTAGTGGTCGACCGGGACTAGCGGGAGGGCCTGACCAAGAGACCCAGTACTTC.

This rearrangement joins TRBV4-3 to TRBJ2-2; TRBD1 matches 8 bases. This CDR3 is built from 18 residues. Germline V lookup: CDR1 LGHNA, CDR2 YSLEER. Trimming at V came to 1 base and at J to 2 bases, leaving 9 bases not matched to a gene. The CDR3 nucleotides are TGCGCCAGCAGCCAAGCCTGGACAGGGCGAACAAACACCGGGGAGCTGTTTTTT. This encodes CASSQAWTGRTNTGELFF.

The chain carries TRBV6-1 and TRBJ2-1; D remains unclear. Germline values: CDR1 MNHNS, CDR2 SASEGT. The CDR3 consists of 13 residues. Trimming left V 1 base short and J 8 bases short, with 9 bases between. The CDR3 DNA is TGTGCCAGCAGTGAAGTGGCCCCCCATGAGCAGTTCTTC. Translating it yields CASSEVAPHEQFF.

The chain has TRBV28 and TRBJ2-7; TRBD2 aligns across 10 bases. V trimming: 2 bases; J trimming: 5 bases; junction bases outside the gene matches: 12. Germline CDR1 MDHEN, CDR2 SYDVKM. This CDR3 has 17 residues. The CDR3 coding sequence is TGTGCCAGCAGTTTAGTATTCGCGTCTAGCGGGAGTAACGAGCAGTACTTC. It yields the protein CASSLVFASSGSNEQYF. The whole variable domain, filled in from reference TRBV28 and TRBJ2-7, reads DVKVTQSSRYLVKRTGEKVFLECVQDMDHENMFWYRQDPGLGLRLIYFSYDVKMKEKGDIPEGYSVSREKKERFSLILESASTNQTSMYLCASSLVFASSGSNEQYFGPGTRLTVT.

The chain is built from TRBV4-2 and TRBJ2-7; TRBD2 matches at 7 bases. V lost 4 bases, J lost 5 bases, and 8 bases stayed unmatched. Germline V lookup: CDR1 LGHNA, CDR2 YNFKEQ. CDR3 length: 14 residues. The CDR3 region is CASSRGGISDEQYF. DNA for the CDR3: TGTGCCAGCAGCCGGGGAGGGATTAGCGACGAGCAGTACTTC.

The CDR3 coding sequence is TGTGCCAGCAGCTCCGACAGGCCGCCCTACGAGCAGTACTTC. Residues: CASSSDRPPYEQYF. The chain carries TRBV7-9 and TRBJ2-7; possible D gene TRBD1, 6 bases. Germline lookup yields CDR1 SEHNR and CDR2 FQNEAQ (reference sequence). This CDR3 spans 14 amino acids. V lost 4 bases and J lost 2, with 12 bases in between.

The V gene is TRBV28, the J gene TRBJ2-1, with 10 nucleotides matching TRBD2. CDR1 is MDHEN, CDR2 SYDVKM, per germline. V was pared by 6 bases and J by 0 bases, with 5 bases of the junction left unmatched. CDR3 length equals 16 residues. Here the CDR3 DNA reads TGTGCCAGCAGCCCCTCTAGCGGGAGCTCCTACAATGAGCAGTTCTTC. Its protein product is CASSPSSGSSYNEQFF.

This sequence joins TRBV2 and TRBJ2-5, with 7 bases identical to TRBD2. The CDR3 is 14 amino acids. Germline trimming cut 5 bases from V and 2 bases from J; bases unmatched to any gene: 5. Germline-derived CDR1 and CDR2 are SNHLY and FYNNEI. DNA for the CDR3: TGTGCCAGCAGTTGGGAGGGGCTACAAGAGACCCAGTACTTC. Protein product: CASSWEGLQETQYF. Using reference TRBV2 and TRBJ2-5 for the parts outside the CDR3, the full variable domain is EPEVTQTPSHQVTQMGQEVILRCVPISNHLYFYWYRQILGQKVEFLVSFYNNEISEKSEIFDDQFSVERPDGSNFTLKIRSTKLEDSAMYFCASSWEGLQETQYFGPGTRLLVL.

The V and J genes are TRBV5-1 and TRBJ2-5, with D perhaps TRBD1 (6 bases). CDR1 is SGHRS, CDR2 YFSETQ, per germline. The CDR3 has 14 amino acids. Trimming removed 1 base from V and 4 bases from J, with 11 bases in between. As DNA, the CDR3 is TGCGCCAGCAGCTTGACAGGGATTCGAGAGACCCAGTACTTC. Translating gives CASSLTGIRETQYF.